This T cell receptor beta chain was obtained from a study of cytomegalovirus exposure and HLA in healthy donors. PCR was performed using 60 Vbeta and 13 Jbeta primers. The data were produced by immunoSEQ multiplex PCR, yet TCRdb's version contains in-frame clones alone and is incomplete. Of approximately 210,000 clones in the sample, 75% to 85% were seen once. The junction had 3 bases not matched to a gene; V was cut back by 7 bases and J by 5 bases. Germline assignment: CDR1 MNHNY and CDR2 SVGAGI (reference sequence). The CDR3 sequence is 13 residues long. Source material: PBMCs. The chain combines TRBV6-6 with TRBJ1-5; TRBD1 matches at 9 bases. The TCR comes from a girl aged 10 to 17 in good health and CMV-seropositive. The CDR3 loop is CASIGTGHQPQHF. The CDR3 coding sequence is TGTGCCAGCATAGGGACAGGGCATCAGCCCCAGCATTTT.